A single sample gave rise to the 16 T cell receptor beta chains below, sequenced in a study of graft-versus-host responses after intestinal transplantation. Measured with immunoSEQ multiplex PCR; TCRdb has only the in-frame clones, and not every one. The data show tens of thousands of clones, with 80% to 95% seen just once and approximately 0.73% held by the top ten. This material consisted of PBMCs, taken 98 days after intestinal transplantation. The receptors here all came from a human patient who received an intestinal transplant, so some T cells may come from the graft donor.

The chain has TRBV6-1 and TRBJ2-3, with 12 bases fitting TRBD2. V gave up 4 bases and J gave up 1 base; unmatched junction bases: 9. The germline V gene encodes CDR1 MNHNS and CDR2 SASEGT. The CDR3 contains 18 residues. This chain's CDR3 is CASSGRTSGKWGTDTQYF. The CDR3 DNA reads TGTGCCAGCAGTGGAAGGACTAGCGGGAAGTGGGGCACAGATACGCAGTATTTT.

The gene calls are TRBV2 and TRBJ2-7, with D possibly matching TRBD2 (5 bases). The CDR3 sequence is 15 residues long. Germline V gene data show CDR1 as SNHLY and CDR2 as FYNNEI. Trimming took off 5 bases at V and 2 bases at J, with 16 bases between the two ends. The CDR3 DNA follows: TGTGCCAGCAGTTCCGAGGGTAGCGCAGCCTACGAGCAGTACTTC. Encoded protein: CASSSEGSAAYEQYF.

The chain is built from TRBV10-1 and TRBJ2-7; 7 nucleotides align to TRBD1. Per germline, CDR1 WNHNN and CDR2 SYGVQD (reference sequence). This CDR3 is 15 amino acids long. V was clipped by 5 bases and J by 0 bases; unmatched bases: 7. Here the CDR3 reads CASSITGVPSYEQYF. CDR3 coding DNA: TGCGCCAGCAGTATTACAGGGGTACCCTCCTACGAGCAGTACTTC.

This clone was detected only once. CDR3 residues: CASMNTGELFF. In DNA, the CDR3 is TGTGCCAGCATGAACACCGGGGAGCTGTTTTTT. This chain uses TRBV6-1 with TRBJ2-2; D is uncertain. V dropped 7 bases and J dropped 1 base, with 1 base sitting between them. The CDR3 is 11 amino acids. The V gene's germline CDR1 is MNHNS and CDR2 SASEGT.

The chain carries TRBV29-1 and TRBJ2-7, with 9 nucleotides matching TRBD1. This CDR3 has 12 amino acids. V was clipped by 8 bases and J by 3 bases; unmatched bases: 5. From germline, CDR1 is SQVTM and CDR2 ANQGSEA. CDR3 bases: TGCAGCCCGGCGACAGGGGGCTACGAGCAGTACTTC. This translates into CSPATGGYEQYF.

The rearrangement uses TRBV29-1 and TRBJ2-5, with D perhaps matching TRBD1 (5 bases). The CDR3 covers 13 residues. Germline CDR1 SQVTM, CDR2 ANQGSEA. Trimming cost V 2 bases and J 1 base, with 8 bases left between them. This CDR3 is CSVESTGQETQYF. DNA of the CDR3: TGCAGCGTTGAAAGTACAGGCCAAGAGACCCAGTACTTC. Filled out from reference TRBV29-1 and TRBJ2-5, the complete variable domain reads SAVISQKPSRDICQRGTSLTIQCQVDSQVTMMFWYRQQPGQSLTLIATANQGSEATYESGFVIDKFPISRPNLTFSTLTVSNMSPEDSSIYLCSVESTGQETQYFGPGTRLLVL.

The V and J genes are TRBV5-1 and TRBJ2-7, with 7 bases aligning to TRBD1. Germline V CDR1 and CDR2: SGHRS, YFSETQ. The CDR3 runs to 14 residues. The V segment lost 7 bases and the J segment 0 bases; nucleotides outside the gene matches: 7. The CDR3 reads CASGNRGSSYEQYF. The CDR3 nucleotides read TGCGCCAGCGGAAACAGGGGAAGCTCCTACGAGCAGTACTTC.

V usage is TRBV2 and J usage is TRBJ2-1, with D hard to call. In germline, CDR1 is SNHLY, CDR2 FYNNEI. V lost 6 bases and J lost 10, with 10 bases in between. The CDR3 is 11 residues long. The CDR3 DNA follows: TGTGCCAGCAGAGCTTCCGGAGAGCAGTTCTTC. It encodes CASRASGEQFF.

Concerning this clone itself: One junction end does not reproduce the germline sequence, and a read error may be involved. The chain uses TRBV28 and TRBJ2-5, with D possibly matching TRBD2 (7 bases). Germline lookup yields CDR1 MDHEN and CDR2 SYDVKM. The CDR3 is 17 amino acids. The CDR3 sequence: CAGSLFPLEGGKETQYF. DNA for the CDR3: TGTGCCGGCAGTTTATTCCCCTTAGAGGGGGGGAAAGAGACCCAGTACTTC.

The CDR3 bases are TGTGCCAGCAGCCTTGGACAGGGGCCTAACTATGGCTACACCTTC. It yields the protein CASSLGQGPNYGYTF. V is TRBV5-5 and J is TRBJ1-2; 9 positions match TRBD1. Per germline, CDR1 SGHKS and CDR2 YYEKEE (reference sequence). V lost 4 bases, J lost 0 bases, and 4 bases stayed unmatched. The CDR3 has 15 amino acids.

CDR3 residues: CASSLAPSGTNTGELFF. Written as DNA, the CDR3 is TGCGCCAGCAGCTTGGCCCCTAGCGGGACGAACACCGGGGAGCTGTTTTTT. The V call is TRBV5-1, the J call TRBJ2-2; 9 bases are a match to TRBD2. J was trimmed by 0 bases and V by 0 bases; bases with no gene match: 3. Germline V gene lookup returns CDR1 SGHRS and CDR2 YFSETQ. The CDR3 is made up of 17 amino acids.

V gene TRBV19 combines with J gene TRBJ1-1; 7 positions agree with TRBD1. The CDR3 is 16 amino acids. Trimming took 5 bases from V and 0 from J; bases not matched to a gene: 9. From germline, CDR1 is LNHDA and CDR2 SQIVND (reference sequence). CDR3 protein: CASSSSDRALNTEAFF. CDR3 coding DNA: TGTGCCAGTAGTTCTTCAGACAGGGCTTTGAACACTGAAGCTTTCTTT.

This rearrangement joins TRBV5-1 to TRBJ2-2; 9 positions agree with TRBD2. Germline loops: CDR1 SGHRS, CDR2 YFSETQ. The ends lost 1 base at V and 4 bases at J; junction bases unmatched: 20. This CDR3 is 21 amino acids long. The CDR3 region is CASSLRIFKRGADLVTGELFF. CDR3 in DNA: TGCGCCAGCAGCTTGCGAATATTTAAGCGGGGGGCCGACCTTGTCACCGGGGAGCTGTTTTTT.

The V gene is TRBV6-1, the J gene TRBJ1-6; maybe TRBD1 (5 bases). Germline CDR1 is MNHNS and CDR2 is SASEGT. The CDR3 covers 15 residues. V lost 1 base to trimming and J lost 7 bases, with 11 bases between them. CDR3 region: CASSEVTGVNSPLHF. CDR3 DNA: TGTGCCAGCAGTGAAGTAACAGGTGTAAATTCACCCCTCCACTTT.

The DNA for the CDR3 is TGCAGCGCACAGGTTGCGGAGACCCAGTACTTC. Translating gives CSAQVAETQYF. The rearrangement joins TRBV29-1 to TRBJ2-5, with D perhaps TRBD1 (5 bases). This CDR3 spans 11 amino acids. Trimming stripped 7 bases from V and 5 bases from J, with 11 bases between. The V gene's germline CDR1 is SQVTM and CDR2 ANQGSEA.

This chain links TRBV7-2 with TRBJ2-2; 7 positions agree with TRBD1. Germline CDR1 is SGHTA and CDR2 is FQGNSA. The CDR3 is 13 residues long. V gave up 5 bases and J gave up 5 bases; unmatched junction bases: 2. The CDR3 protein is CASSTRGTGELFF. For the CDR3, the DNA is TGTGCCAGCAGCACCAGGGGGACCGGGGAGCTGTTTTTT.